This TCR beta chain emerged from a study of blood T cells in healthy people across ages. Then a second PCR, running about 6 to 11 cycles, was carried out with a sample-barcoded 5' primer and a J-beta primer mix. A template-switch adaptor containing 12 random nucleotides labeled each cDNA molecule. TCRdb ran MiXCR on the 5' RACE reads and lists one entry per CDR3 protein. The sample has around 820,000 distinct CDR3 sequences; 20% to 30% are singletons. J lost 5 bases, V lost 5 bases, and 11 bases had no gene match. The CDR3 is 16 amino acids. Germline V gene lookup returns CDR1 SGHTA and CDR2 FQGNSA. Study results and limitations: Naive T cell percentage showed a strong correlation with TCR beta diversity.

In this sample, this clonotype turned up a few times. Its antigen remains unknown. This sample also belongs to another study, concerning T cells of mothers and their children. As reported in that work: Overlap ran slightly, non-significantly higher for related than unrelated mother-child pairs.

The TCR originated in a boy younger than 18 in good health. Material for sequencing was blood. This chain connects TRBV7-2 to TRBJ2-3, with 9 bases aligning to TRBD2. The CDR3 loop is CASSRGGGGGRDTQYF. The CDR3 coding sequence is TGTGCCAGCAGCCGAGGGGGCGGGGGGGGAAGAGATACGCAGTATTTT.